This TCR beta chain was recorded in a study of T cells after yellow fever vaccination. Overall study findings and caveats: Across the CD4 and CD8 compartments, a small share of clonotypes was present in both. The presence of abundant clonotypes contaminating from the bulk population was possible in FACS-sorted repertoires.

This clonotype was detected a few times. The target antigen is unknown. This CDR3 has 16 residues. Trimming shortened V by 4 bases and J by 5 bases, and 21 bases separated the two germline ends. Germline V lookup: CDR1 SGHRS, CDR2 YFSETQ. The 5'RACE template-switching step produced TCR cDNA and added a universal primer site and UMIs. TCRdb re-analysed the 5' RACE reads in MiXCR, keeping a single row per CDR3 protein. Of some 400,000 distinct CDR3 sequences in the sample, 18% were seen once. The specimen comprised PBMCs, sampled before the yellow fever booster vaccination. The sequence was collected from a man younger than 30 who received the YFV17D yellow fever vaccine. This chain links TRBV5-1 with TRBJ1-1; D is unclear. CDR3: CASSQRGIAPRTEAFF. The CDR3 coding sequence is TGCGCCAGCAGCCAAAGAGGTATCGCCCCTAGAACTGAAGCTTTCTTT.